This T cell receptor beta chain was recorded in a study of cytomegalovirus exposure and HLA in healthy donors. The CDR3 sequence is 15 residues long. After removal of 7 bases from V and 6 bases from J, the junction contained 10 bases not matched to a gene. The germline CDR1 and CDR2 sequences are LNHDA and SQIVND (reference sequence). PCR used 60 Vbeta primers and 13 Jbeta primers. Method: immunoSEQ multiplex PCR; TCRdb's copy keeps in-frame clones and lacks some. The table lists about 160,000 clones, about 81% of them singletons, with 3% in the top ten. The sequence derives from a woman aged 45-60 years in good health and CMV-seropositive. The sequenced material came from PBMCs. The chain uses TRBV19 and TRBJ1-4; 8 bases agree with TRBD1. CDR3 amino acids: CASKKDRDSHEKLFF. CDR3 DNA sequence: TGTGCCAGTAAGAAGGACAGGGATAGCCATGAAAAACTGTTTTTT.